The 32 T cell receptor beta chains below were found in one sample sequenced in a study of CD8 T cells in Susac syndrome. Random hexamers served to reverse transcribe roughly 0.45 to 1 ug RNA. TCRdb reprocessed the immunoSEQ multiplex PCR reads via MiXCR and lists one record per CDR3 protein. This table holds fewer than 200,000 distinct CDR3 sequences, roughly 91% found once. The sample taken for sequencing was CD4+ T cells from PBMCs. These receptors were obtained from a human donor with Susac syndrome.

The J gene is TRBJ2-5, the V gene TRBV6-5; 8 bases match TRBD2. The junction had 11 bases not matched to a gene; V was cut back by 6 bases and J by 5 bases. CDR3 length equals 15 residues. CDR1 and CDR2 from the germline V gene are MNHEY and SVGAGI. The CDR3 bases are TGTGCCAGCAGCCCTAGGCGGGGGGCATGGGAGACCCAGTACTTC. Protein sequence: CASSPRRGAWETQYF.

The chain is built from TRBV21-1 and TRBJ2-5; TRBD2, the D gene given by the table, was not confirmed from the DNA. TRBV21-1 is a known pseudogene. CDR3 size: 14 residues. The CDR3 region is CARTGGTAQETQYF. The DNA of the CDR3 is TGTGCCAGAACCGGCGGAACCGCTCAAGAGACCCAGTACTTC.

This chain uses TRBV10-3 with TRBJ2-6, with D possibly being TRBD2 (6 bases). Looked up from germline, CDR1 is ENHRY and CDR2 is SYGVKD. The CDR3 contains 16 residues. V was pared by 11 bases and J by 0 bases, with 17 bases between. The CDR3 DNA reads as TGTGCCGCAACACGCGGGGAGCCCTCTGGGGCCAACGTCCTGACTTTC. As protein: CAATRGEPSGANVLTF.

V gene TRBV6-1 combines with J gene TRBJ2-1; D is unresolved. Germline CDR1 reads MNHNS; CDR2 reads SASEGT. The ends were cut back, 3 bases at V and 9 bases at J, with 6 bases in the middle. The CDR3 length is 11 residues. CDR3: CASSDSIEQFF. The CDR3 nucleotides are TGTGCCAGCAGTGATTCTATTGAGCAGTTCTTC.

The CDR3 sequence: CASSQGGGYGEQFF. CDR3 in DNA: TGTGCCAGCAGCCAAGGTGGGGGGTACGGTGAGCAGTTCTTC. The chain recombines TRBV14 with TRBJ2-1, with D perhaps TRBD2 (6 bases). The V end lost 1 base, the J end lost 9 bases, and 13 bases lay between the germline ends. The length of the CDR3 is 14 residues. CDR1 and CDR2 (germline): SGHDN, FVKESK.

The J gene is TRBJ2-4, the V gene TRBV5-6; maybe TRBD1 (7 bases). The CDR3 sequence is 14 residues long. V lost 5 bases and J lost 6, with 15 bases in between. Germline V gene sequence: CDR1 SGHDT, CDR2 YYEEEE. As DNA, the CDR3 is TGTGCCAGCAGTCCATCGCAGGGGGGAAACATTCAGTACTTC. Translating it yields CASSPSQGGNIQYF.

The chain links TRBV10-3 to TRBJ2-1; D is possibly TRBD2 (5 bases). Trimming removed 3 bases from V and 10 bases from J, with 13 bases in between. CDR3 length: 13 residues. Per germline, CDR1 ENHRY and CDR2 SYGVKD. The DNA for the CDR3 is TGTGCCATCAGTGACGGAGGAACCGGAGAGCAGTTCTTC. Its translation is CAISDGGTGEQFF.

The rearrangement joins TRBV1 to TRBJ2-5. TRBV1 is recorded as a pseudogene. The CDR3 extends over 15 amino acids. Written as DNA, the CDR3 is TGCACCAGCAGCCAAGATCGGTTCACGGCGGAGACCCAGTACTTC. Its translation: CTSSQDRFTAETQYF.

The chain combines TRBV15 with TRBJ1-2; no clear D. Germline lookup yields CDR1 LNHNV and CDR2 YYDKDF (reference sequence). With 0 bases removed from V and 4 bases from J, the gap between germline ends came to 15 bases. The CDR3 consists of 16 residues. CDR3 in amino acids: CATSRDLPLGSYGYTF. CDR3 bases: TGTGCCACCAGCAGAGATCTCCCTTTGGGGAGCTATGGCTACACCTTC.

As regards this clonotype: The germline gene is not matched at one end of the junction; a read error may be the cause. V usage is TRBV6-5 and J usage is TRBJ1-6; TRBD1 agrees at 8 bases. Germline V gene lookup returns CDR1 MNHEY and CDR2 SVGAGI. The CDR3 length is 16 residues. The CDR3, as DNA: TGTGCCAGCAGTGACTCGGCAGGGGGCTTTAATTCACCCCTCCACTTT. Translated, it gives CASSDSAGGFNSPLHF.

CDR3 sequence reads: CASSLFMGETEAFF. CDR3 coding DNA: TGCGCCAGCAGCTTGTTCATGGGAGAGACTGAAGCTTTCTTT. The gene calls are TRBV5-1 and TRBJ1-1; D remains ambiguous. Looked up from germline, CDR1 is SGHRS and CDR2 is YFSETQ. This CDR3 comprises 14 residues. Trimming cost V 1 base and J 5 bases, with 12 bases left between them.

V gene TRBV7-3 combines with J gene TRBJ1-5; the D is unclear. Deletions cut 3 bases from V and 4 bases from J, with 10 bases between. Per the germline V gene, CDR1 is SGHTA and CDR2 is FQGTGA. The CDR3 extends over 14 amino acids. The CDR3 loop reads CASSFPGRNQPQHF. For the CDR3, the DNA is TGTGCCAGCAGCTTCCCGGGGAGGAATCAGCCCCAGCATTTT.

The gene calls are TRBV29-1 and TRBJ2-1; D is perhaps TRBD2 (6 bases). The CDR3 loop spans 12 amino acids. Trimming stripped 0 bases from V and 12 bases from J, with 12 bases between. The germline V gene has CDR1 SQVTM and CDR2 ANQGSEA. The DNA for the CDR3 is TGCAGCGTTGAAGACGTTCGCGGGGCGCAGTTCTTC. Translation: CSVEDVRGAQFF.

The chain employs TRBV9 and TRBJ1-2, with a tentative D call TRBD1 (5 bases). Germline V lookup: CDR1 SGDLS, CDR2 YYNGEE. Between the trimmed V and J ends, which lost 0 bases and 4 bases, there was a span of 10 bases. The CDR3 has 14 residues. In DNA form, the CDR3 reads TGTGCCAGCAGCGTAGGCCAGGGAAGCTATGGCTACACCTTC. Translated: CASSVGQGSYGYTF. Together with reference TRBV9 and TRBJ1-2, the CDR3 gives the full variable domain: DSGVTQTPKHLITATGQRVTLRCSPRSGDLSVYWYQQSLDQGLQFLIQYYNGEERAKGNILERFSAQQFPDLHSELNLSSLELGDSALYFCASSVGQGSYGYTFGSGTRLTVV.

The rearrangement links TRBV7-9 to TRBJ1-2, with TRBD1 identical over 7 bases. From germline, CDR1 is SEHNR and CDR2 FQNEAQ (reference sequence). The CDR3 length is 13 residues. V was clipped by 4 bases and J by 4 bases; unmatched bases: 3. CDR3 sequence reads: CASSSDRTYGYTF. CDR3 bases: TGTGCCAGCAGCTCGGACAGGACCTATGGCTACACCTTC.

The chain combines TRBV6-5 with TRBJ2-5; D not certain. The V gene's germline CDR1 is MNHEY and CDR2 SVGAGI. V was clipped by 4 bases and J by 7 bases, with 19 bases between them. The CDR3 is 15 residues long. The DNA of the CDR3 is TGTGCCAGCAGTTCTCCGGGCTCCTTATTAATGACCCAGTACTTC. Translation gives CASSSPGSLLMTQYF.

CDR3 loop: CASKGASSSYGYTF. CDR3 sequence (DNA): TGCGCCAGCAAGGGGGCCTCTAGCTCCTATGGCTACACCTTC. The chain employs TRBV5-1 and TRBJ1-2; TRBD1 matches 7 bases. Germline CDR1 SGHRS, CDR2 YFSETQ. The CDR3 has 14 residues. Germline trimming cut 6 bases from V and 4 bases from J; bases unmatched to any gene: 9.

The J gene is TRBJ1-5, the V gene TRBV20-1; D is perhaps TRBD1 (5 bases). Germline CDR1 DFQATT, CDR2 SNEGSKA (reference sequence). Trimming cost V 4 bases and J 5 bases, with 15 bases left between them. The CDR3 loop spans 14 amino acids. CDR3 in DNA: TGCAGTGCTACCATGGGGGAGAGGGATCAGCCCCAGCATTTT. Translated, it gives CSATMGERDQPQHF.

The chain uses TRBV3-1 and TRBJ2-1, with D perhaps TRBD1 (6 bases). The CDR3 has 13 amino acids. Per the germline V gene, CDR1 is LGHDT and CDR2 is YNNKEL (reference sequence). V shed 0 bases and J shed 9 bases, with 9 bases lying between them. CDR3 coding DNA: TGTGCCAGCAGCCAAGAACCAGGGGCTGAGCAGTTCTTC. Its protein product is CASSQEPGAEQFF.

The J gene is TRBJ2-7, the V gene TRBV20-1, with D perhaps TRBD1 (5 bases). The CDR3 totals 10 residues. In germline, CDR1 is DFQATT, CDR2 SNEGSKA (reference sequence). The V end was cut by 6 bases, the J end by 3 bases, with 6 bases between. CDR3 sequence (DNA): TGCAGTGCCCAGGGCTACGAGCAGTACTTC. Translation: CSAQGYEQYF.

This clonotype was counted only a few times. The V call is TRBV6-1, the J call TRBJ1-5, with D maybe TRBD1 (5 bases). V lost 6 bases to trimming and J lost 2 bases, with 11 bases between them. From germline, CDR1 is MNHNS and CDR2 SASEGT. This CDR3 comprises 14 residues. The CDR3 is CASRRGAGNQPQHF. CDR3 sequence (DNA): TGTGCCAGCAGGAGGGGTGCCGGCAATCAGCCCCAGCATTTT.

The chain links TRBV28 to TRBJ1-2, with 8 bases aligning to TRBD1. Germline V lookup: CDR1 MDHEN, CDR2 SYDVKM. CDR3 length equals 13 residues. V was clipped by 6 bases and J by 5 bases; unmatched bases: 5. CDR3 amino acids: CASRQGGEYGYTF. As DNA, the CDR3 is TGTGCCAGCAGACAGGGGGGAGAATATGGCTACACCTTC.

The chain joins TRBV2 to TRBJ2-1; D possibly corresponds to TRBD2 (6 bases). Germline assignment: CDR1 SNHLY and CDR2 FYNNEI. V was cut by 4 bases and J by 0 bases, with 13 bases left in between. The CDR3 is 16 amino acids. CDR3 DNA sequence: TGTGCCAGCAGTGGGAGGGGAGACAGCTCCTACAATGAGCAGTTCTTC. Its protein product is CASSGRGDSSYNEQFF.

V is TRBV9 and J is TRBJ2-7, with TRBD1 matching over 8 bases. This CDR3 is built from 13 residues. The germline V gene encodes CDR1 SGDLS and CDR2 YYNGEE. V was pared by 3 bases and J by 7 bases, with 6 bases of the junction left unmatched. The CDR3, as DNA: TGTGCCAGCAGCGGCCGGACAGGGCTTGAGCAGTACTTC. Protein: CASSGRTGLEQYF.

The chain links TRBV6-2 or TRBV6-3 to TRBJ1-6; no firm D call. This CDR3 contains 13 residues. Germline V gives CDR1 MNHEY, CDR2 SVGEGT. Trimming cost V 4 bases and J 10 bases, with 11 bases left between them. The CDR3 DNA reads TGTGCCAGCAGTTTAGCGGGAGGCTCACCCCTCCACTTT. This sequence encodes CASSLAGGSPLHF.

The chain joins TRBV6-1 to TRBJ1-5, with no clear D. The germline V gene has CDR1 MNHNS and CDR2 SASEGT. V was pared by 4 bases and J by 0 bases, with 13 bases between. There are 16 residues in the CDR3. CDR3 nucleotides: TGTGCCAGCAGTGCAGGTGCCTTTTATAGCAATCAGCCCCAGCATTTT. Translating it yields CASSAGAFYSNQPQHF.

This clonotype was seen only a few times. The chain combines TRBV6-1 with TRBJ1-1; D ambiguous. The germline V gene encodes CDR1 MNHNS and CDR2 SASEGT. This CDR3 spans 13 amino acids. The V end lost 11 bases, the J end lost 1 base, and 14 bases lay between the germline ends. CDR3 loop: CASVVAGNTEAFF. Written as DNA, the CDR3 is TGTGCCTCGGTGGTTGCAGGGAACACTGAAGCTTTCTTT.

This rearrangement joins TRBV4-1 to TRBJ1-3; the D is unclear. V lost 1 base, J lost 1 base, and 8 bases lay in between. Germline V gene sequence: CDR1 MGHRA, CDR2 YSYEKL. The length of the CDR3 is 15 residues. CDR3 sequence reads: CASSQVAGSGNTIYF. The CDR3 nucleotides read TGCGCCAGCAGCCAAGTTGCTGGGTCTGGAAACACCATATATTTT.

This clonotype has more than one count but fewer than ten. CDR3 in DNA: TGCGCCAGCAGCTCGCCTAGGCAAGAGACCCAGTACTTC. This codes for CASSSPRQETQYF. The V call is TRBV5-1, the J call TRBJ2-5; no definite D call. Trimming removed 3 bases at V and 2 bases at J, with 8 bases between. Germline CDR1 reads SGHRS; CDR2 reads YFSETQ. The CDR3 is made up of 13 amino acids.

The rearrangement links TRBV4-2 to TRBJ2-7, with 9 bases that match TRBD2. The CDR3 totals 17 residues. V was clipped by 2 bases and J by 0 bases; unmatched bases: 8. The V gene's germline CDR1 is LGHNA and CDR2 YNFKEQ. This CDR3 is CASSQNGAGGPSYEQYF. The DNA of the CDR3 is TGTGCCAGCAGCCAAAACGGAGCGGGGGGTCCCTCCTACGAGCAGTACTTC.

The chain carries TRBV20-1 and TRBJ1-3; possibly TRBD1 for D (5 bases). This CDR3 is 15 amino acids long. V was clipped by 0 bases and J by 2 bases, with 11 bases between them. The germline V gene has CDR1 DFQATT and CDR2 SNEGSKA (reference sequence). CDR3 sequence (DNA): TGCAGTGCTAGAGATTCGGGGGGGACTGGAAACACCATATATTTT. Translated, it gives CSARDSGGTGNTIYF.

This chain connects TRBV20-1 to TRBJ1-1; D might be TRBD1 (5 bases). V was clipped by 2 bases and J by 5 bases, with 12 bases between them. The CDR3 consists of 13 residues. Germline V CDR1 and CDR2: DFQATT, SNEGSKA (reference sequence). In DNA form, the CDR3 reads TGCAGTGCTAGACGGACGGGGCAGACTGAAGCTTTCTTT. Amino acid sequence: CSARRTGQTEAFF.